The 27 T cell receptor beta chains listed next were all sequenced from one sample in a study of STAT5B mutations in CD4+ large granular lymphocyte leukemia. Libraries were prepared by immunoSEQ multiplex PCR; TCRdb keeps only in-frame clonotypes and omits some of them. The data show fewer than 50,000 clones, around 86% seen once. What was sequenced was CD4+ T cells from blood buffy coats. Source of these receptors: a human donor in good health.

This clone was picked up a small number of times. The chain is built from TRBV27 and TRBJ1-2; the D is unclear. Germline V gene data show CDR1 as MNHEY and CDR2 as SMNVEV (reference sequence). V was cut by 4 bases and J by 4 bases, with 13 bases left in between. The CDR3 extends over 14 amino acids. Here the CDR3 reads CASSSDTESYGYTF. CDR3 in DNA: TGTGCCAGCAGTTCCGACACTGAATCCTATGGCTACACCTTC.

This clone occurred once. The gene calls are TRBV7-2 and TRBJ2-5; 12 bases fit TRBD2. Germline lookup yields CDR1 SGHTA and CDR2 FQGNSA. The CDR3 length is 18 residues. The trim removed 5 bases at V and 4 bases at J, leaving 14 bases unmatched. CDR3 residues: CASSKGRTSGISGETQYF. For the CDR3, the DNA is TGTGCCAGCAGCAAAGGCCGGACTAGCGGGATTTCGGGAGAGACCCAGTACTTC.

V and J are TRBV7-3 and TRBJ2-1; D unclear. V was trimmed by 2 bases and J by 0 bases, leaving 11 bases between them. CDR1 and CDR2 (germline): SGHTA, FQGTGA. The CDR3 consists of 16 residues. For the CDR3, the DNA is TGTGCCAGCAGCTTACACGGACCCAGCTCCTACAATGAGCAGTTCTTC. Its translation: CASSLHGPSSYNEQFF.

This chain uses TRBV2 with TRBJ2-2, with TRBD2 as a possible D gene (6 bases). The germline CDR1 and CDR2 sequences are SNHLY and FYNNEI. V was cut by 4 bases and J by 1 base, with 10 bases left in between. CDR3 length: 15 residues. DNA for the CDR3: TGTGCCAGCAGTGTTACCGGGAGGAACACCGGGGAGCTGTTTTTT. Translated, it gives CASSVTGRNTGELFF.

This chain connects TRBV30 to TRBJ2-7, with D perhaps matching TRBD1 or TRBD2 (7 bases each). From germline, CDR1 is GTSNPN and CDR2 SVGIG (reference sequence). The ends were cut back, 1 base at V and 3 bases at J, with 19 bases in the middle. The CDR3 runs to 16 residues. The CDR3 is CAWSDPAGGGYYEQYF. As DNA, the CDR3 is TGTGCCTGGAGTGATCCTGCAGGGGGGGGTTACTACGAGCAGTACTTC. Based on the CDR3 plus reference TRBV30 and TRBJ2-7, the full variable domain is SQTIHQWPATLVQPVGSPLSLECTVEGTSNPNLYWYRQAAGRGLQLLFYSVGIGQISSEVPQNLSASRPQDRQFILSSKKLLLSDSGFYLCAWSDPAGGGYYEQYFGPGTRLTVT.

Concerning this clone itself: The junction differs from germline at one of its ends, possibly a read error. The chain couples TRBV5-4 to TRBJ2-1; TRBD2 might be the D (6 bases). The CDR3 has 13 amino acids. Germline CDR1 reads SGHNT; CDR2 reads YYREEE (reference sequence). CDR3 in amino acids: CASSLVGGNEQFF. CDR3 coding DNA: TGTGCCAGCAGTTTGGTCGGGGGCAATGAGCAGTTCTTC.

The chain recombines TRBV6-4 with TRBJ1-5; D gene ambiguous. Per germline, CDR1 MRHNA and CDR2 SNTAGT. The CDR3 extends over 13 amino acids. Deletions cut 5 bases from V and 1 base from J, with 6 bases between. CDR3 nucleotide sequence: TGTGCCAGCAGTCCTGACAGCAATCAGCCCCAGCATTTT. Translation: CASSPDSNQPQHF.

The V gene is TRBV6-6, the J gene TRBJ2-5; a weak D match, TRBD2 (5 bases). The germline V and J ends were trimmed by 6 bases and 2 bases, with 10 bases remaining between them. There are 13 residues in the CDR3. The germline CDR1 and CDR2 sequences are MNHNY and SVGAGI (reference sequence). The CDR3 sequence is CASSLSGQETQYF. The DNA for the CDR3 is TGTGCCAGCAGCCTCTCGGGGCAAGAGACCCAGTACTTC.

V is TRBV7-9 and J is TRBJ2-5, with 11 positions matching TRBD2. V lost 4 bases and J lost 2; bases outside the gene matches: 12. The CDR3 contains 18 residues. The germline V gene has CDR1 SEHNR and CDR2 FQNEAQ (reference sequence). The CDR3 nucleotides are TGTGCCAGCAGCTCAGAATCCCCGGGACTAGCGGTACAAGAGACCCAGTACTTC. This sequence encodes CASSSESPGLAVQETQYF.

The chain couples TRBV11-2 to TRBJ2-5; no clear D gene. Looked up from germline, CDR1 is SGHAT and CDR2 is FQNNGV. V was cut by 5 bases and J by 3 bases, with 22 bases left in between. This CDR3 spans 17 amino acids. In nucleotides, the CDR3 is TGTGCCAGCAGCCCCCCGGAGCGCGTGGCGGAGAAAGAGACCCAGTACTTC. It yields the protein CASSPPERVAEKETQYF.

The CDR3 DNA follows: TGTGCCAGCGAAAACGTCAGGAACACTGAAGCTTTCTTT. It is translated as CASENVRNTEAFF. The chain joins TRBV11-2 to TRBJ1-1; D remains unclear. The CDR3 contains 13 residues. Germline-derived CDR1 and CDR2 are SGHAT and FQNNGV. V was trimmed by 8 bases and J by 1 base, leaving 11 bases between them.

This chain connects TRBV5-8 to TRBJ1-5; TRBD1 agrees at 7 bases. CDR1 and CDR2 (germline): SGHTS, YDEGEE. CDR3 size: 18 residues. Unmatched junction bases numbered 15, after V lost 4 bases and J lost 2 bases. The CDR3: CASSRGTTGSAGNQPQHF. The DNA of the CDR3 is TGTGCCAGCAGCCGGGGGACGACAGGGAGTGCGGGCAATCAGCCCCAGCATTTT.

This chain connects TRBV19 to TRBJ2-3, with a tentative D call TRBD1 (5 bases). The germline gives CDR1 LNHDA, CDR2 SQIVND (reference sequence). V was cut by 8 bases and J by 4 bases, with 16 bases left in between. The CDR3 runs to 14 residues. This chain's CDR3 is CASGASILADTQYF. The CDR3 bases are TGTGCCAGTGGGGCGTCGATCTTGGCAGATACGCAGTATTTT.

The CDR3 DNA reads TGCGCCAGCAGCCAAGAGACAGGGAATAGCAATCAGCCCCAGCATTTT. It encodes CASSQETGNSNQPQHF. The chain combines TRBV4-1 with TRBJ1-5, with TRBD1 matching 7 bases. This CDR3 is built from 16 residues. The ends lost 0 bases at V and 0 bases at J; junction bases unmatched: 2. CDR1 is MGHRA and CDR2 is YSYEKL in the germline V gene.

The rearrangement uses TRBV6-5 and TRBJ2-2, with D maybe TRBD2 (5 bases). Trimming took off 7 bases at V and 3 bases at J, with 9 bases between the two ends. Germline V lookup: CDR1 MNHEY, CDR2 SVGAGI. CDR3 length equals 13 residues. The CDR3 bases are TGTGCCAGCATCCATAGCGACACCGGGGAGCTGTTTTTT. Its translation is CASIHSDTGELFF.

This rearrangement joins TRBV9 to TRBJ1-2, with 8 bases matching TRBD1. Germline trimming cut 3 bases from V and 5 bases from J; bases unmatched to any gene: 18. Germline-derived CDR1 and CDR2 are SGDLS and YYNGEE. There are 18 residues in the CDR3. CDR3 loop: CASSAGSGTGSTQYGYTF. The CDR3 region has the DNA TGTGCCAGCAGCGCCGGCAGTGGGACAGGCTCCACCCAGTATGGCTACACCTTC. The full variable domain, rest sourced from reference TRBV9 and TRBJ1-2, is DSGVTQTPKHLITATGQRVTLRCSPRSGDLSVYWYQQSLDQGLQFLIQYYNGEERAKGNILERFSAQQFPDLHSELNLSSLELGDSALYFCASSAGSGTGSTQYGYTFGSGTRLTVV.

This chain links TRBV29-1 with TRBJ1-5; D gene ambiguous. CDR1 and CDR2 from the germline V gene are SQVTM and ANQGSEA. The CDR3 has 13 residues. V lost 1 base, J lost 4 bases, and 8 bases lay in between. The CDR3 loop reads CSVEVGLNQPQHF. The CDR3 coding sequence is TGCAGCGTTGAAGTAGGCTTAAATCAGCCCCAGCATTTT.

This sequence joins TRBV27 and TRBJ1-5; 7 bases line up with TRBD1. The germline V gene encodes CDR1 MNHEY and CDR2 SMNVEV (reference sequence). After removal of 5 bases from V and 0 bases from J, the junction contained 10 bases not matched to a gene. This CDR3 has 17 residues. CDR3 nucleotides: TGTGCCAGCAGTCCTCGGGACAGCACTTTTAGCAATCAGCCCCAGCATTTT. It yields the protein CASSPRDSTFSNQPQHF.

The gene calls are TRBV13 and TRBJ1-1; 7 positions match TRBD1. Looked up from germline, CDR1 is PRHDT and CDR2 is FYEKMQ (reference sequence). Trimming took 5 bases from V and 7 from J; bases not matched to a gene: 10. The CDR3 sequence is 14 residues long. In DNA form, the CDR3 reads TGTGCCAGCAGCAAACGCAGGGGGTCGGGTGAAGCTTTCTTT. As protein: CASSKRRGSGEAFF.

CDR3 in DNA: TGTGCCAGCAGCCCCACGCCTGGCGTGGAAGCGAGTCACTACAATGAGCAGTTCTTC. Translation: CASSPTPGVEASHYNEQFF. This chain links TRBV4-2 with TRBJ2-1, with D unresolved. The germline V and J ends were trimmed by 4 bases and 3 bases, with 25 bases remaining between them. Germline CDR1 is LGHNA and CDR2 is YNFKEQ. The CDR3 spans 19 residues.

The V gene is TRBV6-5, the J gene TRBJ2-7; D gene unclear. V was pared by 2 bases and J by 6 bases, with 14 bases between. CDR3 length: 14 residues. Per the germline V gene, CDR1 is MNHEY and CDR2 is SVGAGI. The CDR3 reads CASSYGGSFSEQYF. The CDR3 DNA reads TGTGCCAGCAGTTACGGCGGCAGTTTTTCCGAGCAGTACTTC.

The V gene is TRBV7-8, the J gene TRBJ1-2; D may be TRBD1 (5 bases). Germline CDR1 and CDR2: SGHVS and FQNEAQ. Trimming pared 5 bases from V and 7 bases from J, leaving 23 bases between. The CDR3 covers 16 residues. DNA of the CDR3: TGTGCCAGCAGCCTGGAGGCAGGGTATCGTTTGGGTGGCTACACCTTC. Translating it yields CASSLEAGYRLGGYTF. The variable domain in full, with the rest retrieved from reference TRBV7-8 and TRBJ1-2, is GAGVSQSPRYKVAKRGQDVALRCDPISGHVSLFWYQQALGQGPEFLTYFQNEAQLDKSGLPSDRFFAERPEGSVSTLKIQRTQQEDSAVYLCASSLEAGYRLGGYTFGSGTRLTVV.

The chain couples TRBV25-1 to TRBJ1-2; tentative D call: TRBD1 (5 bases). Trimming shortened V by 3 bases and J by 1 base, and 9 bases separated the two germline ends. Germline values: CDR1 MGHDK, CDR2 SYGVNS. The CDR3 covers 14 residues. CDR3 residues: CASSDWGINYGYTF. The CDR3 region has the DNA TGTGCCAGCAGTGATTGGGGGATTAACTATGGCTACACCTTC.

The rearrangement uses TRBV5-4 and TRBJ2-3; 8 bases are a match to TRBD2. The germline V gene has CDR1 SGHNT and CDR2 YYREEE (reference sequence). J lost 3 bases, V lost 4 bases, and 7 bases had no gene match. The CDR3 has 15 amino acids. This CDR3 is CASSPLAGPTDTQYF. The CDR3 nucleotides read TGTGCCAGCAGCCCTCTAGCGGGCCCTACAGATACGCAGTATTTT. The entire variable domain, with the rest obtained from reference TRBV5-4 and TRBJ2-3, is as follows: ETGVTQSPTHLIKTRGQQVTLRCSSQSGHNTVSWYQQALGQGPQFIFQYYREEENGRGNFPPRFSGLQFPNYSSELNVNALELDDSALYLCASSPLAGPTDTQYFGPGTRLTVL.

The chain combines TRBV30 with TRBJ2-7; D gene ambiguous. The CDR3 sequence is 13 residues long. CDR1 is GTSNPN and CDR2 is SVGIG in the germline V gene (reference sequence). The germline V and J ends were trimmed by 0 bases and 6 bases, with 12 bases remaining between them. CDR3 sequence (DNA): TGTGCCTGGAGTGTAAGTAGGGTGGGCGAGCAGTACTTC. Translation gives CAWSVSRVGEQYF.

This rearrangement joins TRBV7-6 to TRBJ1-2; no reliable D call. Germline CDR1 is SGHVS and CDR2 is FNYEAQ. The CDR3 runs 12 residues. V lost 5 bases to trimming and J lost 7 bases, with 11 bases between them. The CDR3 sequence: CASSGGFGGYTF. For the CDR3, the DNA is TGTGCCAGCAGCGGAGGGTTTGGTGGCTACACCTTC.

CDR3 DNA: TGTGCCAGCAACCTCGCCGGGACAGGGGCCTCCTACGAGCAGTACTTC. Protein product: CASNLAGTGASYEQYF. The chain joins TRBV28 to TRBJ2-7; TRBD1 matches 10 bases. After removal of 7 bases from V and 0 bases from J, the junction contained 9 bases not matched to a gene. The CDR3 has 16 amino acids. Per germline, CDR1 MDHEN and CDR2 SYDVKM.